This T cell receptor beta chain was sequenced in a study of CD8 T cells in Susac syndrome. Study-wide points: That the number of individuals in its TCR sequencing and HLA analysis was relatively small was acknowledged by the study.

The CDR3 length is 16 residues. The V gene lost 6 bases and the J gene lost 0 bases, with 17 bases spanning the gap. Germline V gives CDR1 MNHNY, CDR2 SVGAGI (reference sequence). Reverse transcription of about 0.5 to 1 ug RNA was carried out with random hexamers. A multiplex approach, immunoSEQ multiplex PCR, amplified TCR beta CDR3 across 54 Vbeta and 13 Jbeta. MiXCR, run by TCRdb on the immunoSEQ multiplex PCR reads, gives a single entry per CDR3 protein. Here the sample spans 55,000 to 70,000 distinct CDR3 sequences, approximately 95% being singletons. To note about this clonotype: Its antigen is not identified.

This TCR came from a human donor in good health. Material: CD8+ T cells from PBMCs. The genes are TRBV6-6 and TRBJ1-1; D might be TRBD1 (5 bases). CDR3 in amino acids: CASSRPPQGMNTEAFF. The CDR3 coding sequence is TGTGCCAGCAGCCGCCCCCCCCAGGGCATGAACACTGAAGCTTTCTTT.